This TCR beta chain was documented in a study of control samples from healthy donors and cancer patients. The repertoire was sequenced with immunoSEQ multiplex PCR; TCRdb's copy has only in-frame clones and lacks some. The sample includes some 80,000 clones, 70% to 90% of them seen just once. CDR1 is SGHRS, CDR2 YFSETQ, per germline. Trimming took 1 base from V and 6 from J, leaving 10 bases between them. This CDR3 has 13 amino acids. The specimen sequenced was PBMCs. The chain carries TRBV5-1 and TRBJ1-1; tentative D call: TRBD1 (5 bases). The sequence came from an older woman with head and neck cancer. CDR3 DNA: TGCGCCAGCAGCTTGTCAGGGCATGCTGAAGCTTTCTTT. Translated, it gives CASSLSGHAEAFF.